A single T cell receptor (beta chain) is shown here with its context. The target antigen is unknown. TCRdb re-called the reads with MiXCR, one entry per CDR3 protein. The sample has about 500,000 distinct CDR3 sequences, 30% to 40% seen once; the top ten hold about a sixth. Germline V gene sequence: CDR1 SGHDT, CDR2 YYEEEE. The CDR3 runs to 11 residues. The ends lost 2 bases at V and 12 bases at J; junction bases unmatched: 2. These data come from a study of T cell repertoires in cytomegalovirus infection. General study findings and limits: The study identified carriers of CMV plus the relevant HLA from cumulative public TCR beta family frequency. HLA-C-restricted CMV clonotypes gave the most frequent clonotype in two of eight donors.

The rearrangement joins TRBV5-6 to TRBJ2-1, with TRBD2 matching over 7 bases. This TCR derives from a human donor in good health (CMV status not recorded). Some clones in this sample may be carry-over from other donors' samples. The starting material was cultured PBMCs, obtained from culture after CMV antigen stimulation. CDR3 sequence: CASSFSGGQFF. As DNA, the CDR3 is TGTGCCAGCAGCTTTTCGGGGGGGCAGTTCTTC.